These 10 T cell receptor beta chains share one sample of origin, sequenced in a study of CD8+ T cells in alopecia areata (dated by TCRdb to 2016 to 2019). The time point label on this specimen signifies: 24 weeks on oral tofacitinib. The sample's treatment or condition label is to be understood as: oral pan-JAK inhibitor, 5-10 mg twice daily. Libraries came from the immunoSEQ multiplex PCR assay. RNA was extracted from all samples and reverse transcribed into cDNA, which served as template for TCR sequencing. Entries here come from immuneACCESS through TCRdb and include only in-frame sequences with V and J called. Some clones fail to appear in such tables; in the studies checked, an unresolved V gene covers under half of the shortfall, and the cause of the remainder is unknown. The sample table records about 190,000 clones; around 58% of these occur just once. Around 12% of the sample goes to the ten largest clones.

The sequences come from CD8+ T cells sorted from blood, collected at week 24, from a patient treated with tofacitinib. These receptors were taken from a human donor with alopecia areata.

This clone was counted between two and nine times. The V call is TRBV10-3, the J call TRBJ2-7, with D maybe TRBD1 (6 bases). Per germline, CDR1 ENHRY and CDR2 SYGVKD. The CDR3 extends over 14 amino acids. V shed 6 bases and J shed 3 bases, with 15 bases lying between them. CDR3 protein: CAIRGPGTNYEQYF. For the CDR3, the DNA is TGTGCCATCAGGGGGCCCGGGACAAACTACGAGCAGTACTTC.

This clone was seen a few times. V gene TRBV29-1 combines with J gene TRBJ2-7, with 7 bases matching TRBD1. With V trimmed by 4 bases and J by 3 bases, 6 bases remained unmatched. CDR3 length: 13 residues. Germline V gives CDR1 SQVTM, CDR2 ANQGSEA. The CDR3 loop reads CSVVTGQVYEQYF. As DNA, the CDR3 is TGCAGCGTTGTGACAGGGCAGGTCTACGAGCAGTACTTC.

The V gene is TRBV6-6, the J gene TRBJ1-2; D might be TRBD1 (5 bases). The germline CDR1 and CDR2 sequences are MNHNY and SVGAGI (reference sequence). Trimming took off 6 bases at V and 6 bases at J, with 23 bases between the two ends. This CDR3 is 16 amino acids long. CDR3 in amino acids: CASRPTSPGRSHGYTF. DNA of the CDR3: TGTGCCAGCAGACCTACCTCCCCGGGACGCAGTCATGGCTACACCTTC.

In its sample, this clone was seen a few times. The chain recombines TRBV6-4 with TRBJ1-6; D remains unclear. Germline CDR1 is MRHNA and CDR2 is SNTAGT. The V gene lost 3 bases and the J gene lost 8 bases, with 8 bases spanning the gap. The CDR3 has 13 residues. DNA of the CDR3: TGTGCCAGCAGTGAGTTGCAGGATTCACCCCTCCACTTT. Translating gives CASSELQDSPLHF.

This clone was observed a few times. CDR3 coding DNA: TGTGCCAGCAGCTCCCGGGACAGGGAGGCACAAGAGACCCAGTACTTC. It translates to CASSSRDREAQETQYF. The chain is built from TRBV13 and TRBJ2-5; the match to TRBD1 covers 9 bases. Per the germline V gene, CDR1 is PRHDT and CDR2 is FYEKMQ (reference sequence). Trimming took 4 bases from V and 2 from J; bases not matched to a gene: 8. CDR3 length equals 16 residues.

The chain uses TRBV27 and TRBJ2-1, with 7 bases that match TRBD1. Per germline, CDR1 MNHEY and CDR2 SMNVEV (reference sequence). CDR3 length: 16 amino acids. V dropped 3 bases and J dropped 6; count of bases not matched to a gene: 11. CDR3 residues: CASSFLWRYRGNEQFF. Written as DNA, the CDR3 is TGTGCCAGCAGTTTTCTATGGCGATACAGGGGCAATGAGCAGTTCTTC.

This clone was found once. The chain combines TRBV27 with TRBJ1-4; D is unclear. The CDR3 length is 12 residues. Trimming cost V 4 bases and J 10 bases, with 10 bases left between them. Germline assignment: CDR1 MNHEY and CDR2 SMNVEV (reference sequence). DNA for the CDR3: TGTGCCAGCAGTTCCCCCCTCGGAAAACTGTTTTTT. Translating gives CASSSPLGKLFF.

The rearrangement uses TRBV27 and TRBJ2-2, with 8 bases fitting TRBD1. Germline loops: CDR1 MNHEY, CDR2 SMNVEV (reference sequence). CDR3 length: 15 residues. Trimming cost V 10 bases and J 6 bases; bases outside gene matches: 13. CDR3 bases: TGTGCCACTTATCGTTCAGGGGGCTTCGCCGGGGAGCTGTTTTTT. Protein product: CATYRSGGFAGELFF.

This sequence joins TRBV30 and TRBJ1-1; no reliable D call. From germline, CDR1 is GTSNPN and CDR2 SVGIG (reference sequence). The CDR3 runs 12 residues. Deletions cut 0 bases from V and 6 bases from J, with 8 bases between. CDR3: CAWSVGRAEAFF. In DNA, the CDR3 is TGTGCCTGGAGTGTAGGGCGGGCTGAAGCTTTCTTT.

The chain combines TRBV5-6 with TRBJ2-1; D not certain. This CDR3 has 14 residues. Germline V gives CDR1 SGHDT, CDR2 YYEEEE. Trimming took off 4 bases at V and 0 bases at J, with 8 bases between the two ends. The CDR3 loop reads CASSPGYSYNEQFF. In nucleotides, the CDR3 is TGTGCCAGCAGCCCTGGATACTCCTACAATGAGCAGTTCTTC.